This T cell receptor beta chain is from a study of T cells after yellow fever vaccination (dated by TCRdb to between 2018 and 2020). Regarding the research as a whole: The SMART-Seq v4 Ultra Low Input RNA kit was used to prepare libraries from fractions with low cell numbers. Two healthy male donors made up the cohort, one aged 18 to 30 years and the other aged 30 to 39 years. Bulk TCR alpha and beta repertoires were sequenced longitudinally to track T-cell clones before and after primary and booster YFV17D yellow fever vaccination. Blood samples were taken at several timepoints before and after primary and secondary immunization, and bulk PBMC replicates and cell subsets were isolated.

Sequenced using an Illumina NovaSeq 6000. TCR cDNA was synthesized by 5'RACE template switching, through which a universal primer site and unique molecular identifiers were introduced. cDNA synthesis was primed from both the TCR alpha and TCR beta constant segments. Library amplification involved two PCR steps, and the second step added sample barcodes and sequencing adapters. Sequencing of libraries was performed on Illumina HiSeq 2500 (2x100 bp) or NovaSeq (2x150 bp). Processing in the source paper ran as follows. MIGEC handled demultiplexing of reads and collapsing into UMI consensus sequences, while MiXCR performed V(D)J alignment. Clonotypes responding to the vaccine were identified with edgeR on replicate PBMC samples, with the criteria of FDR below 0.01 and a log2 fold change above 5 up to day 15. Bulk clonotypes were assigned CD4 or CD8 identity according to which sequenced CD4 or CD8 repertoire held them at higher abundance. TCRdb handled the public reads itself, with Q25 trimming in fastp and clone calling in MiXCR, and kept productive beta chains. Rows are unified per CDR3 protein, each entry keeping the most common DNA and genes. TCRdb, not the original authors, processed these V and J calls. This sample lists roughly 400,000 distinct CDR3 sequences; around 19% were detected once. Together, the top ten hold around 17% of the sample.

As for this clonotype: Its recognized antigen is unknown. Within one base of it there is no much larger clone, and no base qualities were kept.

For CDR1 and CDR2, the germline V gene lists MNHEY and SVGEGT. The CDR3 covers 17 residues, taking in both the cysteine and the phenylalanine. Only the CDR3 region is kept as DNA, spanning 51 bases read in frame from base 1. V is pruned by 8 bases and J by 6 bases, leaving 18 bases of the junction without a gene match. Reading the label with the study, this specimen's treatment or condition is: live attenuated yellow fever vaccine strain. At every blood-draw timepoint, two biological replicates of bulk PBMCs were collected. A standard Ficoll-Paque protocol was used to isolate PBMCs from peripheral blood. TriZol was used to extract RNA from bulk PBMCs, from CD4 and CD8 fractions, and from dextramer-positive and dextramer-negative fractions. Study-wide findings and limitations: The secondary T-cell response was found to be weaker but faster than the primary response, with a peak reached on day 5 rather than on day 15. Most clones expanded after primary vaccination (around 97% of CD4 and 88% of CD8) were re-detected after the booster, suggesting that broad memory maintenance occurred. Because only a couple of donors were included in the study, the extent to which the findings can be generalized is limited. Computational filtering was needed because FACS-sorted repertoires could contain abundant contaminating clonotypes from the bulk population. A small share of clonotypes occurred in both CD4 and CD8 compartments, likely arising from convergent recombination.

The source of this sequence is a man younger than 35 who received the YFV17D yellow fever vaccine. The sequence is built from TRBV6-2 or TRBV6-3 and TRBJ2-3; 9 bases in the junction line up with TRBD2. This specimen consisted of PBMCs, obtained before the yellow fever booster vaccination. The CDR3 protein is CASVPEKRGAPRDTQYF. The DNA sequence follows: TGTGCCAGCGTCCCAGAGAAGCGGGGGGCACCGAGGGATACGCAGTATTTT.